Only one count was recorded for the clone carrying this T cell receptor beta chain. The germline V and J ends were trimmed by 4 bases and 1 base, with 12 bases remaining between them. The CDR3 extends over 15 amino acids. Germline values: CDR1 LNHDA, CDR2 SQIVND (reference sequence). Primers included in the PCR were 60 Vbeta and 13 Jbeta primers. Method: immunoSEQ multiplex PCR; TCRdb's copy keeps in-frame clones and lacks some. The sample records some 120,000 clones, approximately 77% being singletons. This entry is derived from a study of cytomegalovirus exposure and HLA in healthy donors. The sample consisted of PBMCs. This TCR was recovered from a young man in good health and CMV-seronegative. The chain recombines TRBV19 with TRBJ2-3, with a weak D call TRBD1 (5 bases). The CDR3 bases are TGTGCCAGTAGTAAGACCCTAGGGGGCACAGATACGCAGTATTTT. Translated, it gives CASSKTLGGTDTQYF.